The 31 T cell receptor beta chains below were found in one sample sequenced in a study of blood T cell repertoires in COVID-19. Only in-frame clones appear in the TCRdb table, and some are missing; sequencing was by immunoSEQ multiplex PCR. Among a few hundred thousand clones listed, more than 85% were seen once. Sequencing was carried out using PBMCs or T cells enriched from blood (not recorded which). These receptors all come from a young woman who had recovered from COVID-19.

V and J are TRBV28 and TRBJ2-1; D remains ambiguous. Germline loops: CDR1 MDHEN, CDR2 SYDVKM. The V and J ends lost 8 bases and 10 bases respectively, with 12 bases between them. CDR3 length: 11 residues. The CDR3 reads CASGEQREQFF. The CDR3 region has the DNA TGTGCCAGCGGAGAGCAACGGGAGCAGTTCTTC.

J is TRBJ1-1 and V is TRBV5-8, with 10 bases fitting TRBD1. J lost 5 bases, V lost 5 bases, and 3 bases had no gene match. The CDR3 is 13 amino acids. In germline, CDR1 is SGHTS, CDR2 YDEGEE. The CDR3: CASRDRGRTEAFF. The CDR3 DNA reads TGTGCCAGCAGGGACAGGGGGAGGACTGAAGCTTTCTTT. The whole variable domain, remainder taken from reference TRBV5-8 and TRBJ1-1, is EAGVTQSPTHLIKTRGQQATLRCSPISGHTSVYWYQQALGLGLQFLLWYDEGEERNRGNFPPRFSGRQFPNYSSELNVNALELEDSALYLCASRDRGRTEAFFGQGTRLTVV.

The V gene is TRBV7-8, the J gene TRBJ2-7; D may be TRBD1 (5 bases). The CDR3 covers 15 residues. From germline, CDR1 is SGHVS and CDR2 FQNEAQ. Trimming took off 5 bases at V and 2 bases at J, with 16 bases between the two ends. The CDR3 protein is CASSARQQITYEQYF. In DNA, the CDR3 is TGTGCCAGCAGCGCAAGACAGCAAATAACCTACGAGCAGTACTTC.

The count of this clone is one. The CDR3 is CASSPPEGGAFF. The CDR3 nucleotides read TGTGCCAGCTCACCACCGGAAGGGGGAGCTTTCTTT. V and J are TRBV18 and TRBJ1-1; weak D call: TRBD1 (6 bases). V lost 0 bases, J lost 10 bases, and 9 bases lay in between. Germline V gives CDR1 KGHSH, CDR2 LQKENI. The CDR3 spans 12 residues.

The V gene is TRBV28, the J gene TRBJ1-1; D may be TRBD1 (6 bases). Germline loops: CDR1 MDHEN, CDR2 SYDVKM. The CDR3 totals 15 residues. Deletions cut 5 bases from V and 1 base from J, with 14 bases between. CDR3 protein: CASSLRGGENTEAFF. Here the CDR3 DNA reads TGTGCCAGCAGTCTAAGGGGGGGAGAGAACACTGAAGCTTTCTTT.

The rearrangement links TRBV5-1 to TRBJ1-2, with 8 bases fitting TRBD1. CDR3 size: 16 residues. Germline assignment: CDR1 SGHRS and CDR2 YFSETQ. V gave up 0 bases and J gave up 6 bases; unmatched junction bases: 10. The CDR3 loop is CASSLVLGGQGHGYTF. The CDR3 nucleotides read TGCGCCAGCAGCTTGGTTCTCGGTGGACAGGGCCATGGCTACACCTTC.

The chain has TRBV5-4 and TRBJ1-6, with D possibly TRBD1 on 6 matching bases. The CDR3 contains 16 residues. V dropped 0 bases and J dropped 7 bases, with 14 bases sitting between them. Germline values: CDR1 SGHNT, CDR2 YYREEE (reference sequence). This CDR3 is CASSLGPGDSNSPLHF. In nucleotides, the CDR3 is TGTGCCAGCAGCTTGGGTCCAGGGGATTCAAATTCACCCCTCCACTTT. The whole variable domain, filled in from reference TRBV5-4 and TRBJ1-6, reads ETGVTQSPTHLIKTRGQQVTLRCSSQSGHNTVSWYQQALGQGPQFIFQYYREEENGRGNFPPRFSGLQFPNYSSELNVNALELDDSALYLCASSLGPGDSNSPLHFGNGTRLTVT.

The chain uses TRBV19 and TRBJ2-1; TRBD1 matches at 11 bases. The CDR3 runs 15 residues. Germline V gene data show CDR1 as LNHDA and CDR2 as SQIVND (reference sequence). J lost 7 bases, V lost 2 bases, and 4 bases had no gene match. As DNA, the CDR3 is TGTGCCAGTAGTATATGGACAGGGGGCGGAAATGAGCAGTTCTTC. Protein: CASSIWTGGGNEQFF.

This chain links TRBV7-8 with TRBJ1-1, with D possibly matching TRBD1 (5 bases). Germline loops: CDR1 SGHVS, CDR2 FQNEAQ. Trimming pared 3 bases from V and 0 bases from J, leaving 14 bases between. The CDR3 runs to 16 residues. The CDR3 loop reads CASSLSWRGMNTEAFF. The DNA for the CDR3 is TGTGCCAGCAGCTTGTCCTGGCGGGGCATGAACACTGAAGCTTTCTTT.

The chain combines TRBV18 with TRBJ1-1; the D is unclear. The CDR3 contains 16 residues. The V and J ends lost 2 bases and 4 bases respectively, with 17 bases between them. Germline-derived CDR1 and CDR2 are KGHSH and LQKENI. CDR3 in amino acids: CASSPSGVVGGTEAFF. CDR3 coding DNA: TGTGCCAGCTCACCAAGCGGGGTGGTAGGAGGCACTGAAGCTTTCTTT.

The chain employs TRBV27 and TRBJ2-7; no firm D call. Trimming left V 5 bases short and J 1 base short, with 3 bases between. The CDR3 has 11 amino acids. CDR1 and CDR2 (germline): MNHEY, SMNVEV (reference sequence). The CDR3: CASSLSYEQYF. CDR3 nucleotide sequence: TGTGCCAGCAGTCTTTCCTACGAGCAGTACTTC.

On this clone: Other DNA sequences of this sample code for an identical CDR3. This sequence joins TRBV29-1 and TRBJ1-2; D is undetermined. Germline CDR1 reads SQVTM; CDR2 reads ANQGSEA. The V end was cut by 3 bases, the J end by 2 bases, with 4 bases between. This CDR3 region has 11 residues. This CDR3 is CSVDLNYGYTF. DNA for the CDR3: TGCAGCGTTGATTTAAACTATGGCTACACCTTC.

This chain uses TRBV18 with TRBJ1-1; D is unclear. Trimming took 3 bases from V and 1 from J, leaving 6 bases between them. This CDR3 is 13 amino acids long. Germline CDR1 KGHSH, CDR2 LQKENI. CDR3 in DNA: TGTGCCAGCTCACCCACAGCGAACACTGAAGCTTTCTTT. Residues: CASSPTANTEAFF.

The chain joins TRBV6-5 to TRBJ2-3; D is ambiguous. Between the trimmed V and J ends, which lost 2 bases and 6 bases, there was a span of 15 bases. Germline CDR1 is MNHEY and CDR2 is SVGAGI. This CDR3 is 15 amino acids long. The CDR3 coding sequence is TGTGCCAGCAGTTACGTCTCCCCCGAGGTGGATACGCAGTATTTT. It translates to CASSYVSPEVDTQYF.

The rearrangement links TRBV7-9 to TRBJ2-7, with unresolved D. Per germline, CDR1 SEHNR and CDR2 FQNEAQ (reference sequence). The CDR3 spans 14 residues. V lost 4 bases and J lost 3, with 13 bases in between. The CDR3 protein is CASSSTAGYYEQYF. CDR3 coding DNA: TGTGCCAGCAGCTCAACAGCAGGTTACTACGAGCAGTACTTC.

The genes are TRBV18 and TRBJ2-7, with a possible D match to TRBD1 (6 bases). The V gene's germline CDR1 is KGHSH and CDR2 LQKENI. The CDR3 loop spans 15 amino acids. V lost 2 bases and J 6 bases, leaving 17 bases between the germline ends. The CDR3 protein is CASSPGVDRSAEQYF. In DNA, the CDR3 is TGTGCCAGCTCACCAGGAGTCGACAGGTCGGCCGAGCAGTACTTC.

The chain links TRBV5-1 to TRBJ2-3, with D possibly TRBD2 on 6 matching bases. Deletions cut 5 bases from V and 0 bases from J, with 16 bases between. Germline CDR1 is SGHRS and CDR2 is YFSETQ. The CDR3 runs to 16 residues. In DNA form, the CDR3 reads TGCGCCAGCAGTCGACCGGGCGGGACCAGCACAGATACGCAGTATTTT. Translated: CASSRPGGTSTDTQYF.

The rearrangement links TRBV5-1 to TRBJ2-2, with TRBD2 identical over 14 bases. V lost 0 bases, J lost 4 bases, and 2 bases stayed unmatched. CDR1 and CDR2 from the germline V gene are SGHRS and YFSETQ. CDR3 length equals 17 residues. The CDR3 sequence is CASSLGLAGGGTGELFF. Here the CDR3 DNA reads TGCGCCAGCAGCTTGGGACTAGCGGGAGGGGGCACCGGGGAGCTGTTTTTT. The full variable domain, its missing parts supplied by reference TRBV5-1 and TRBJ2-2, is KAGVTQTPRYLIKTRGQQVTLSCSPISGHRSVSWYQQTPGQGLQFLFEYFSETQRNKGNFPGRFSGRQFSNSRSEMNVSTLELGDSALYLCASSLGLAGGGTGELFFGEGSRLTVL.

The V call is TRBV27, the J call TRBJ2-3, with 8 bases fitting TRBD2. With V trimmed by 5 bases and J by 1 base, 8 bases remained unmatched. Germline values: CDR1 MNHEY, CDR2 SMNVEV (reference sequence). This CDR3 is 16 amino acids long. This chain's CDR3 is CASSIPTSVGTDTQYF. The CDR3 nucleotides are TGTGCCAGCAGTATCCCGACTAGCGTTGGCACAGATACGCAGTATTTT.

The table lists this clone with a count of one. This chain joins TRBV15 and TRBJ2-1; 10 bases line up with TRBD2. Per the germline V gene, CDR1 is LNHNV and CDR2 is YYDKDF (reference sequence). The CDR3 runs 18 residues. The ends lost 5 bases at V and 0 bases at J; junction bases unmatched: 10. This CDR3 is CATSGQRASGSSYNEQFF. The CDR3 coding sequence is TGTGCCACCAGCGGTCAACGGGCTAGCGGGAGCTCCTACAATGAGCAGTTCTTC.

DNA for the CDR3: TGTGCCAGCTCTAGACGACTAGCGGGAGATCGAGAGACCCAGTACTTC. Translated, it gives CASSRRLAGDRETQYF. The J gene is TRBJ2-5, the V gene TRBV3-1 (or the pseudogene TRBV3-2); 12 bases are shared with TRBD2. The germline gives CDR1 LGHDT, CDR2 YNNKEL (reference sequence). With 8 bases clipped from V and 4 bases from J, the junction kept 11 bases outside the gene matches. The CDR3 is made up of 16 amino acids.

The chain is built from TRBV6-2 or TRBV6-3 and TRBJ1-1, with TRBD1 as a possible D gene (6 bases). Germline loops: CDR1 MNHEY, CDR2 SVGEGT. V shed 5 bases and J shed 1 base, with 17 bases lying between them. This CDR3 spans 16 amino acids. The CDR3 bases are TGTGCCAGCAGTCCGACAGGTTCACGCTCGAACACTGAAGCTTTCTTT. Its translation is CASSPTGSRSNTEAFF.

J is TRBJ2-7 and V is TRBV5-1; no reliable D call. Germline V gene lookup returns CDR1 SGHRS and CDR2 YFSETQ. The V end was cut by 0 bases, the J end by 5 bases, with 12 bases between. The CDR3 has 14 amino acids. The CDR3 loop reads CASSLDSPSDEQYF. The CDR3 nucleotides are TGCGCCAGCAGCTTGGACTCTCCAAGCGACGAGCAGTACTTC.

The rearrangement joins TRBV24-1 to TRBJ2-1; D is perhaps TRBD1 (6 bases). Between the trimmed V and J ends, which lost 0 bases and 2 bases, there was a span of 7 bases. From germline, CDR1 is KGHDR and CDR2 SFDVKD. The CDR3 sequence is 15 residues long. The CDR3: CATSDLGQPYNEQFF. The CDR3 DNA sequence: TGTGCCACCAGTGATTTGGGACAGCCCTACAATGAGCAGTTCTTC.

At least ten counts were recorded for this clone. The rearrangement joins TRBV15 to TRBJ1-4; the D gene is possibly TRBD1 (5 bases). The CDR3 covers 17 residues. Germline V gene lookup returns CDR1 LNHNV and CDR2 YYDKDF (reference sequence). The germline V and J ends were trimmed by 1 base and 5 bases, with 17 bases remaining between them. The CDR3 loop reads CATSRGSPGLWNEKLFF. Written as DNA, the CDR3 is TGTGCCACCAGCAGAGGGTCCCCGGGACTTTGGAATGAAAAACTGTTTTTT.

The V call is TRBV6-5, the J call TRBJ2-6, with unresolved D. The CDR3 runs to 15 residues. Germline V gives CDR1 MNHEY, CDR2 SVGAGI. The V and J ends lost 0 bases and 2 bases respectively, with 5 bases between them. CDR3 residues: CASSYSFTGANVLTF. The CDR3 DNA follows: TGTGCCAGCAGTTACTCTTTTACTGGGGCCAACGTCCTGACTTTC.

The rearrangement uses TRBV19 and TRBJ2-1; D is uncertain. There are 12 residues in the CDR3. V lost 4 bases, J lost 5 bases, and 6 bases lay in between. CDR1 and CDR2 from the germline V gene are LNHDA and SQIVND (reference sequence). The CDR3 DNA follows: TGTGCCAGTAGTAGGCCCCACAATGAGCAGTTCTTC. Residues: CASSRPHNEQFF.

This clone was counted once. This chain joins TRBV3-1 (or the pseudogene TRBV3-2) and TRBJ2-3; the D gene is possibly TRBD2 (5 bases). V shed 4 bases and J shed 0 bases, with 8 bases lying between them. Germline CDR1 is LGHDT and CDR2 is YNNKEL (reference sequence). This CDR3 is built from 14 residues. The CDR3 nucleotides are TGTGCCAGCAGCCCCGGACTGAGCACAGATACGCAGTATTTT. Translating gives CASSPGLSTDTQYF.

J is TRBJ2-5 and V is TRBV3-1 (or the pseudogene TRBV3-2), with D unclear. The CDR3 has 15 amino acids. Germline V gives CDR1 LGHDT, CDR2 YNNKEL (reference sequence). V shed 1 base and J shed 0 bases, with 9 bases lying between them. The CDR3 DNA follows: TGTGCCAGCAGCCAAGTACCTACGTACCAAGAGACCCAGTACTTC. This gives the protein CASSQVPTYQETQYF.

This clone was found once. This chain links TRBV5-4 with TRBJ2-3; 13 bases fit TRBD2. In germline, CDR1 is SGHNT, CDR2 YYREEE (reference sequence). The CDR3 loop spans 17 amino acids. The J segment lost 1 base and the V segment lost 4 bases, leaving 6 bases of the junction unmatched. The CDR3: CASSTGLAGDGTDTQYF. The CDR3 DNA is TGTGCCAGCAGCACCGGACTAGCGGGAGATGGCACAGATACGCAGTATTTT.

The chain has TRBV10-3 and TRBJ2-5; 10 nucleotides align to TRBD1. Germline CDR1 reads ENHRY; CDR2 reads SYGVKD. V was clipped by 6 bases and J by 1 base; unmatched bases: 2. The CDR3 is 14 amino acids. The DNA of the CDR3 is TGTGCCATCAGCGGACAGGGGGGCCAAGAGACCCAGTACTTC. Protein: CAISGQGGQETQYF.